The sequence of this TCR beta chain was determined in a study of blood T cell repertoires in COVID-19. Overall study: Italy, Spain and the United States were the sources of the convalescent and acute COVID-19 samples.

Only in-frame clones appear in the TCRdb table, and some are missing; sequencing was by immunoSEQ multiplex PCR. The repertoire includes more than 110,000 clones, less than 80% of them detected once, and roughly 3.6% sits in the top ten. V was cut by 5 bases and J by 7 bases, with 12 bases left in between. Germline V gene lookup returns CDR1 SGHVS and CDR2 FQNEAQ. This CDR3 region has 13 residues. J is TRBJ2-1 and V is TRBV7-8; perhaps TRBD2 as D (5 bases). Sequencing was performed on peripheral blood. The sequence derives from a man in his sixties with acute or convalescent COVID-19. The CDR3 loop is CASSPGRANEQFF. The CDR3 nucleotides are TGTGCCAGCAGCCCGGGAAGGGCTAATGAGCAGTTCTTC.